One and the same sample provided the 14 T cell receptor beta chains below, sequenced in a study of blood T cell repertoires in COVID-19. Data came from immunoSEQ multiplex PCR; TCRdb stores just in-frame clones and leaves some out. The table shows 150,000 or so clones, with more than 70% occurring only once. The sample was peripheral blood. These receptors originate from a man aged 45 to 65 with acute or convalescent COVID-19.

This chain uses TRBV11-3 with TRBJ1-3, with no clear D. The germline V and J ends were trimmed by 2 bases and 4 bases, with 6 bases remaining between them. This CDR3 has 13 amino acids. Looked up from germline, CDR1 is SGHNT and CDR2 is YENEEA. Here the CDR3 DNA reads TGTGCCAGCAGCTTAAACCAGGGAAACACCATATATTTT. This translates into CASSLNQGNTIYF.

This clone was seen a handful of times. The rearrangement joins TRBV29-1 to TRBJ1-2; the D gene is possibly TRBD1 (5 bases). CDR1 is SQVTM and CDR2 is ANQGSEA in the germline V gene. V lost 4 bases to trimming and J lost 0 bases, with 6 bases between them. The CDR3 consists of 12 residues. For the CDR3, the DNA is TGCAGCGTTGGGGGCGCTAACTATGGCTACACCTTC. It translates to CSVGGANYGYTF.

The gene calls are TRBV19 and TRBJ1-2; unclear D gene. V dropped 1 base and J dropped 6 bases, with 12 bases sitting between them. The germline V gene has CDR1 LNHDA and CDR2 SQIVND (reference sequence). CDR3 length: 14 amino acids. CDR3 residues: CASSIAPAGNGYTF. The DNA of the CDR3 is TGTGCCAGTAGTATAGCCCCCGCGGGTAATGGCTACACCTTC.

This clone was found once. The chain combines TRBV11-2 with TRBJ1-2, with D perhaps TRBD1 (6 bases). Trimming took off 6 bases at V and 4 bases at J, with 21 bases between the two ends. Germline V CDR1 and CDR2: SGHAT, FQNNGV. This CDR3 contains 16 residues. The CDR3 loop reads CASREGRRGTRYGYTF. CDR3 nucleotides: TGTGCCAGCAGAGAGGGGCGCAGGGGTACCCGCTATGGCTACACCTTC.

CDR3 amino acids: CASRAGGAVGYTF. The CDR3 coding sequence is TGTGCCAGCCGGGCGGGGGGCGCGGTTGGCTACACCTTC. The chain employs TRBV27 and TRBJ1-2, with a possible D match to TRBD1 (6 bases). This CDR3 has 13 amino acids. Trimming stripped 8 bases from V and 7 bases from J, with 17 bases between. Germline loops: CDR1 MNHEY, CDR2 SMNVEV (reference sequence).

In its sample, this clone was seen once. The J gene is TRBJ1-3, the V gene TRBV5-4; D may be TRBD1 (6 bases). V lost 4 bases to trimming and J lost 1 base, with 9 bases between them. Germline CDR1 reads SGHNT; CDR2 reads YYREEE (reference sequence). This CDR3 region has 14 residues. The CDR3 region is CASSLGGSGNTIYF. The CDR3 DNA sequence: TGTGCCAGCAGCCTAGGGGGTTCTGGAAACACCATATATTTT.

The chain joins TRBV7-9 to TRBJ2-1, with 9 positions matching TRBD2. The CDR3 has 16 amino acids. Trimming removed 5 bases from V and 6 bases from J; junction bases left unmatched: 11. The V gene's germline CDR1 is SEHNR and CDR2 FQNEAQ (reference sequence). CDR3 nucleotide sequence: TGTGCCAGCAGCCCCTCGGGACTAGCCTTGGGCAATGAGCAGTTCTTC. It codes for CASSPSGLALGNEQFF.

The chain employs TRBV27 and TRBJ2-3; 9 bases are a match to TRBD1. Germline CDR1 MNHEY, CDR2 SMNVEV (reference sequence). The V gene end was trimmed by 6 bases and the J gene end by 5 bases; junction bases not matched to a gene: 18. The length of the CDR3 is 18 residues. CDR3 sequence reads: CASSQLRPGQGIGDTQYF. CDR3 coding DNA: TGTGCCAGCAGCCAACTTCGACCGGGACAGGGCATAGGAGATACGCAGTATTTT.

The chain is built from TRBV5-4 and TRBJ2-1; tentatively, D is TRBD1 (7 bases). This CDR3 region has 15 residues. Germline CDR1 and CDR2: SGHNT and YYREEE (reference sequence). The V gene lost 0 bases and the J gene lost 8 bases, with 15 bases spanning the gap. The chain's CDR3 is CASSLVQGGLDEQFF. CDR3 DNA: TGTGCCAGCAGCTTGGTGCAGGGGGGTTTGGATGAGCAGTTCTTC. Supplemented by reference TRBV5-4 and TRBJ2-1, the full variable domain reads ETGVTQSPTHLIKTRGQQVTLRCSSQSGHNTVSWYQQALGQGPQFIFQYYREEENGRGNFPPRFSGLQFPNYSSELNVNALELDDSALYLCASSLVQGGLDEQFFGPGTRLTVL.

The chain recombines TRBV5-4 with TRBJ2-2; weak D call: TRBD1 (5 bases). The CDR3 totals 16 residues. Germline lookup yields CDR1 SGHNT and CDR2 YYREEE (reference sequence). Trimming shortened V by 4 bases and J by 1 base, and 14 bases separated the two germline ends. DNA for the CDR3: TGTGCCAGCAGCACTTATCTGGGGCGGAACACCGGGGAGCTGTTTTTT. It encodes CASSTYLGRNTGELFF.

The chain combines TRBV2 with TRBJ1-6, with 7 bases identical to TRBD1. The CDR3 totals 18 residues. V was pared by 3 bases and J by 6 bases, with 14 bases of the junction left unmatched. Germline CDR1 and CDR2: SNHLY and FYNNEI. CDR3 sequence: CASSDTGAGVRRNSPLHF. In DNA form, the CDR3 reads TGTGCCAGCAGTGATACAGGGGCCGGGGTAAGGCGTAATTCACCCCTCCACTTT.

The DNA of the CDR3 is TGTGCCAGCAGCTTAGCTGGCAGGGGGGAGGCTGAAGCTTTCTTT. Translated: CASSLAGRGEAEAFF. The chain links TRBV7-2 to TRBJ1-1, with TRBD1 identical over 7 bases. Germline CDR1 SGHTA, CDR2 FQGNSA. This CDR3 spans 15 amino acids. The ends lost 0 bases at V and 6 bases at J; junction bases unmatched: 7.

This chain joins TRBV6-4 and TRBJ1-4, with D maybe TRBD1 (6 bases). The V gene lost 6 bases and the J gene lost 8 bases, with 7 bases spanning the gap. The CDR3 has 11 residues. Germline loops: CDR1 MRHNA, CDR2 SNTAGT. The CDR3 region has the DNA TGTGCCAGCAGGGACAGCGAAAAACTGTTTTTT. Amino acid sequence: CASRDSEKLFF.

The chain couples TRBV27 to TRBJ2-5; 8 bases map to TRBD1. The CDR3 extends over 13 amino acids. V gave up 2 bases and J gave up 4 bases; unmatched junction bases: 0. CDR1 is MNHEY, CDR2 SMNVEV, per germline (reference sequence). CDR3 sequence: CASSLGQGETQYF. The CDR3 region has the DNA TGTGCCAGCAGTTTAGGACAGGGAGAGACCCAGTACTTC.